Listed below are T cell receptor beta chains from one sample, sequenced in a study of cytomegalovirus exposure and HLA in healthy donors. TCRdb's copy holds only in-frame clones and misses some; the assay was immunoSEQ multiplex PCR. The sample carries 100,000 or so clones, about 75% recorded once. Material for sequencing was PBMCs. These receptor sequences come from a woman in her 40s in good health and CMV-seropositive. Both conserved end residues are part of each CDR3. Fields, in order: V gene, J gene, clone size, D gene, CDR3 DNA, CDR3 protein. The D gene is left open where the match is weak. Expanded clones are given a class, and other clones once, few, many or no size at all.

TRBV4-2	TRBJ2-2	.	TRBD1	TGTGCCAGCAGCCAAGAGGGACAGGGGCTGGCCGGGGAGCTGTTTTTT	CASSQEGQGLAGELFF
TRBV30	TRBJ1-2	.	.	TGTGCCTGGAGTGGGTGGCAGGGTTTGGACTATGGCTACACCTTC	CAWSGWQGLDYGYTF
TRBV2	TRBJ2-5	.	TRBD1	TGTGCCAGCAGTCAGGGGGTGGAGACCCAGTACTTC	CASSQGVETQYF
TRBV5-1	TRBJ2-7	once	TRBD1	TGCGCCAGCAGCGCGACCGGGACAGGGTTTAACGAGCAGTACTTC	CASSATGTGFNEQYF
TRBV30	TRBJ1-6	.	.	TGTGCCTGGAGTGTACCTGGGGCGCTTACCAATTCACCCCTCCACTTT	CAWSVPGALTNSPLHF
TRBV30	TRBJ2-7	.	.	TGTGCCTGGCGCCCACCGGCCCGGAGGGGTGAGCAGTACTTC	CAWRPPARRGEQYF
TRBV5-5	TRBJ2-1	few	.	TGTGCCAGCAGCTTGGATCAGGTACACAATGAGCAGTTCTTC	CASSLDQVHNEQFF
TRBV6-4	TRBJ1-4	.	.	TGTGCCAGCAGTGACGTGGCGGGGACGAATGAAAAACTGTTTTTT	CASSDVAGTNEKLFF
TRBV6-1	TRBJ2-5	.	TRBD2	TGTGCCAGCAGTGAAAAGGGACGGGGGGATTACGAGACCCAGTACTTC	CASSEKGRGDYETQYF
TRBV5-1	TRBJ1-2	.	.	TGCGCCAGCAGCTTTTCGGGGGATGGCTACACCTTC	CASSFSGDGYTF
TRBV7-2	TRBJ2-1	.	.	TGTGCCAGCAGCTTAGCGGGGGCACTCAATGAGCAGTTCTTC	CASSLAGALNEQFF
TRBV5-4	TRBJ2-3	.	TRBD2	TGTGCCAGCAGCCAGGGACTAGCGGGGGGCACAGATACGCAGTATTTT	CASSQGLAGGTDTQYF
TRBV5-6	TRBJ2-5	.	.	TGTGCCAGCAACGGGGGGAGGGGGAACCAAGAGACCCAGTACTTC	CASNGGRGNQETQYF
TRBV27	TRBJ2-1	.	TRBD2	TGTGCCAGCAGTCTAACTAGCGGGGGGTACAATGAGCAGTTCTTC	CASSLTSGGYNEQFF
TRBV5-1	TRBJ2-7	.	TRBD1	TGCGCCAGCAGCTTCGACAGGGACTCCTACGAGCAGTACTTC	CASSFDRDSYEQYF
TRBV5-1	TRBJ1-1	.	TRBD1	TGCGCCAGCAGCTCCGTACAGGGGTACACTGAAGCTTTCTTT	CASSSVQGYTEAFF
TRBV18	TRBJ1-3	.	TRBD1	TGTGCCAGCTCACCTGGACAGGCAACTGCTGGAAACACCATATATTTT	CASSPGQATAGNTIYF
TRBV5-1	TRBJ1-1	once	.	TGCGCCAGCTGGCGGGGGGAGGACACTGAAGCTTTCTTT	CASWRGEDTEAFF
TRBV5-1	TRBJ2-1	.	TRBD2	TGCGCCAGCAGCCGGGGGGGCAGCTCCTACAATGAGCAGTTCTTC	CASSRGGSSYNEQFF
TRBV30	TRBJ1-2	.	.	TGTGCCTGGAGTTTTCAGGGTCGCTATGGCTACACCTTC	CAWSFQGRYGYTF
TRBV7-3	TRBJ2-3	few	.	TGTGCCAGCAGCTTTAGGGGGAGCACAGATACGCAGTATTTT	CASSFRGSTDTQYF
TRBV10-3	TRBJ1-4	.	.	TGTGCCATCAGTGAGCCCCCAGGACTTACTAATGAAAAACTGTTTTTT	CAISEPPGLTNEKLFF
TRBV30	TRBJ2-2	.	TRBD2	TGTGCCTGGAGTGTACTAGCGGGGGGGAACACCGGGGAGCTGTTTTTT	CAWSVLAGGNTGELFF
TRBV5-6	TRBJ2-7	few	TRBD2	TGTGCCAGCAGTTCTGCGGGGGTCGGCGAGCAGTACTTC	CASSSAGVGEQYF
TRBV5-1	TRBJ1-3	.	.	TGCGCCAGCAGCTTGGCCGGAGGGAGATACGGAAACACCATATATTTT	CASSLAGGRYGNTIYF
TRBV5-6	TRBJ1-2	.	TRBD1	TGTGCCAGCAGTAACTGGGACAGGCCCTTTGGGGGCTACACCTTC	CASSNWDRPFGGYTF
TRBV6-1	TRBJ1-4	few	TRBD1	TGTGCCAGCAGTGAAGCGCCCGGGACAGGGGATGAAAAACTGTTTTTT	CASSEAPGTGDEKLFF
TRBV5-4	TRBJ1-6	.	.	TGTGCCAGCAGCTTGGTGGCAGGGGCGCTTCCTTCACCCCTCCACTTT	CASSLVAGALPSPLHF
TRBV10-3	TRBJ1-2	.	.	TGTGCCATCAAGGACAGACAGTATGGCTACACCTTC	CAIKDRQYGYTF
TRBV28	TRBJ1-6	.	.	TGTGCCGGAAGGGTTTCTCGAGGGTCACCCCTCCACTTT	CAGRVSRGSPLHF
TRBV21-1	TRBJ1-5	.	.	TGTGCCAGCAGCGGGACAGGGAATATTAATCTGGGTATCACTTTCAATCAGCCCCAGCATTTT	CASSGTGNINLGITFNQPQHF
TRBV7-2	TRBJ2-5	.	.	TGTGCCAGCAGCCTCCAAGAGACCCAGTACTTC	CASSLQETQYF
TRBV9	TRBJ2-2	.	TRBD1	TGTGCCAGCAGCGCCGGGACAGGGTTCACCGGGGAGCTGTTTTTT	CASSAGTGFTGELFF
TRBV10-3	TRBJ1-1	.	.	TGTGCCATCAGTGAGTCCGGTAAGAACACTGAAGCTTTCTTT	CAISESGKNTEAFF
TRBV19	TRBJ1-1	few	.	TGTGCCAGTAGTACGAGACAGGTTGGACGTCAGGACACTGAAGCTTTCTTT	CASSTRQVGRQDTEAFF
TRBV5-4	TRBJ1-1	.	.	TGTGCCAGCAGCCCAGTAGCTTCTGAAGCTTTCTTT	CASSPVASEAFF
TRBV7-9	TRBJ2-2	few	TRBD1	TGTGCCAGCAGCTTACTCGTCGACAGGGGGCAGGCCGGGGAGCTGTTTTTT	CASSLLVDRGQAGELFF
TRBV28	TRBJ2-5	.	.	TGTGCCAGCAGCGCCCTCTCGGGTATCCGCCAAGAGACCCAGTACTTC	CASSALSGIRQETQYF
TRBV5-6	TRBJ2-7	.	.	TGTGCCAGCAGCTTGGTGGTGAGCTCCTACGAGCAGTACTTC	CASSLVVSSYEQYF
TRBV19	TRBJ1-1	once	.	TGTGCCAGTAGTATAGGTTCAGGGGTCGACACTGAAGCTTTCTTT	CASSIGSGVDTEAFF
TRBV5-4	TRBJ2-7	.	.	TGTGCCAGCAGCGTACCGGGGTCGAGCTCCTACGAGCAGTACTTC	CASSVPGSSSYEQYF
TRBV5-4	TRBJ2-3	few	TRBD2	TGTGCCAGCAGCTTGAGACTAGCGGGGGCCCAAGATACGCAGTATTTT	CASSLRLAGAQDTQYF
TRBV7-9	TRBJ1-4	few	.	TGTTCCAGCAGCTTAGTCCCGTTAGATGAAAAACTGTTTTTT	CSSSLVPLDEKLFF
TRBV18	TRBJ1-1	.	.	TGTGCCAGCTCACCAATTCCGGACACTGAAGCTTTCTTT	CASSPIPDTEAFF
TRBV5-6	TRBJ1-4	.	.	TGTGCCAGCAGCCCCCGGGCGAAGGGAGTGGGTGAAAAACTGTTTTTT	CASSPRAKGVGEKLFF
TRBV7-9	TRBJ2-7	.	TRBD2	TGTGCCAGCAGCTTGGTACTAGCGGGGGGCCCGGGGGGCGAGCAGTACTTC	CASSLVLAGGPGGEQYF
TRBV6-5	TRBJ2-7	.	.	TGTGCCAGCAGTTCATCGGGGGGACATACCTACGAGCAGTACTTC	CASSSSGGHTYEQYF
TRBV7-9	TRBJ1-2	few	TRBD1	TGTGCCAGCAGCGGGGGACAGGGAGTTTTTTATGGCTACACCTTC	CASSGGQGVFYGYTF
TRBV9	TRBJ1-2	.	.	TGTGCCAGCAGCGTAGGTCAGGATACTGGCTATGGCTACACCTTC	CASSVGQDTGYGYTF
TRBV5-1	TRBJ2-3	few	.	TGCGCCAGCAGCTTGAGAGGAGGGTTAGATACGCAGTATTTT	CASSLRGGLDTQYF
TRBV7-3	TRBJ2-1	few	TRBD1	TGTGCCAGCAGCGCCTCCGGGACAGGGCGGGTCAATGAGCAGTTCTTC	CASSASGTGRVNEQFF
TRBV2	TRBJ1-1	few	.	TGTGCTCTCGGGGGTAACACTGAAGCTTTCTTT	CALGGNTEAFF
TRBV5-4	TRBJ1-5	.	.	TGTGCCAGCAGCTTGGACGGGTTTCAGCCCCAGCATTTT	CASSLDGFQPQHF
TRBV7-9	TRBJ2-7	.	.	TGTGCCAGCAGCCCGAACTTCGACAGCAGAGAGCAGTACTTC	CASSPNFDSREQYF